This TCR beta chain appears in the sequencing data of a study of CD8+ T cells in alopecia areata. General observations from the study: Normal-skin resident alphabeta T cells also appear among scalp sample sequences. Researchers report lesional scalp, most notably alopecia totalis/universalis, outstripped normal scalp in clonality. Sharing of TCRs across patients appeared less clear than in mice, possibly for HLA-related reasons.

In each case, RNA was isolated and then reverse transcribed into cDNA as the sequencing template. Assay used: immunoSEQ multiplex PCR; TCRdb lists only in-frame clones, some missing. The data show some 180,000 clones, with just over 55% seen just once and roughly 5.3% held by the top ten. Using a FACSAria, the CD4+ and CD8+ T cells were sorted from the PBMCs. On this clone itself: Its antigen is unidentified.

V was pared by 1 base and J by 6 bases, with 18 bases between. CDR1 SGHTA and CDR2 FQGNSA come from the germline V gene. The CDR3 covers 16 residues. The rearrangement joins TRBV7-2 to TRBJ1-2, with unresolved D. The receptor was isolated from a human donor in good health. The sample was CD8+ T cells sorted from blood. Here the CDR3 DNA reads TGTGCCAGCAGCTTAGTCGTCCGGCGGAGGAGTCATGGCTACACCTTC. Translating it yields CASSLVVRRRSHGYTF.